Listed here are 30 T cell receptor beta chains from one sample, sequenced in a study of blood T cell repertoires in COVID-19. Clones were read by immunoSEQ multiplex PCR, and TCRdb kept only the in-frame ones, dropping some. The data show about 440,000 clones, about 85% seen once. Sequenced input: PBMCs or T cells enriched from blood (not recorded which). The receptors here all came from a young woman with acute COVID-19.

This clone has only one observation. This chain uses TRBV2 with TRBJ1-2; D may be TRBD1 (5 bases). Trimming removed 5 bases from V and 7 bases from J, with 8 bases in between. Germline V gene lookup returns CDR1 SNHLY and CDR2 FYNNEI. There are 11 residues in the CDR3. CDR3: CASSSTAGYTF. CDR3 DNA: TGTGCCAGCAGTTCGACAGCTGGCTACACCTTC.

The CDR3 nucleotides read TGCAGCGCTGGCTTGGGAACGGGAGATGAGCAGTTCTTC. This gives the protein CSAGLGTGDEQFF. This chain links TRBV29-1 with TRBJ2-1; perhaps TRBD2 as D (6 bases). Germline CDR1 reads SQVTM; CDR2 reads ANQGSEA. The CDR3 has 13 residues. Trimming cost V 7 bases and J 8 bases, with 18 bases left between them.

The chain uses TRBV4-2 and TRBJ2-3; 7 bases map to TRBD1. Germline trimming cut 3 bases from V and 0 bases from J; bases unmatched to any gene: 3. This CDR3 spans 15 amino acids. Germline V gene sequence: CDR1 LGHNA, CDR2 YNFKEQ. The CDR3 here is CASSQGQLSTDTQYF. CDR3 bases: TGTGCCAGCAGCCAGGGACAGCTCAGCACAGATACGCAGTATTTT.

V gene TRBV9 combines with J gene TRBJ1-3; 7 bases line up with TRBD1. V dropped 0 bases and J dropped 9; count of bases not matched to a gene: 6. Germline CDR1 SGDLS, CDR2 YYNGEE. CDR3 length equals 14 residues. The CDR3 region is CASSVGGRGSTIYF. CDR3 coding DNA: TGTGCCAGCAGCGTAGGCGGCAGGGGGAGCACCATATATTTT.

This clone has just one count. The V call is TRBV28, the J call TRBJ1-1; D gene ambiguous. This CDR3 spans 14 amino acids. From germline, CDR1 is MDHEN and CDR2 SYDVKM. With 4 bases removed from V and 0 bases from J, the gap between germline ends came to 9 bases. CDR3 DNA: TGTGCCAGCAGTTCCCGACACCTGAACACTGAAGCTTTCTTT. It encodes CASSSRHLNTEAFF.

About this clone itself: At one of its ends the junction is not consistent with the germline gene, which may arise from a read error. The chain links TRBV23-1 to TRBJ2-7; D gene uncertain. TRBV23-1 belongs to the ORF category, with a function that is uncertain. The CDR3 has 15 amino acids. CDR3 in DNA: TGCGCCAGCACTCAAATAGGCAGGCTTGCCTACGAGCAGTACTTC. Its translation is CASTQIGRLAYEQYF.

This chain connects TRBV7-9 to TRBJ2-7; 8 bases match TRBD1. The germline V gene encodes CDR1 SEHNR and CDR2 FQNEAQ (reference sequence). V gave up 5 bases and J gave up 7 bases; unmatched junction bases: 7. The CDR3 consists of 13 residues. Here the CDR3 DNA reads TGTGCCAGCAGCCCCTACGGACAGGGAGAGCAGTACTTC. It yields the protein CASSPYGQGEQYF.

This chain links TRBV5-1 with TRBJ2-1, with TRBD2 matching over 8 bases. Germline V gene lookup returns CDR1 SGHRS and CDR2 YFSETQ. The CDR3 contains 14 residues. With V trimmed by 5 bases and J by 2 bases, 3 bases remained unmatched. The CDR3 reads CASSAGGPYNEQFF. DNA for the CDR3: TGCGCCAGCAGTGCGGGAGGCCCCTACAATGAGCAGTTCTTC.

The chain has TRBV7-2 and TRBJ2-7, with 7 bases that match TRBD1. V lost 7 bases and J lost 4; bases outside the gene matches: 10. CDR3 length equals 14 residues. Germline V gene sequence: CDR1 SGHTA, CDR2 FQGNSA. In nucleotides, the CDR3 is TGTGCCAGCACCTCCAACAGGGGTGGATACGAGCAGTACTTC. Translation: CASTSNRGGYEQYF. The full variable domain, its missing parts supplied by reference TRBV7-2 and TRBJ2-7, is GAGVSQSPSNKVTEKGKDVELRCDPISGHTALYWYRQSLGQGLEFLIYFQGNSAPDKSGLPSDRFSAERTGGSVSTLTIQRTQQEDSAVYLCASTSNRGGYEQYFGPGTRLTVT.

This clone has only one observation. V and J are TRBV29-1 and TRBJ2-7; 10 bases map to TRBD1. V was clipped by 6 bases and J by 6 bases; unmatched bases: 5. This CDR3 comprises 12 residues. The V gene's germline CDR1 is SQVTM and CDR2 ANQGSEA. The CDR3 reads CSVRDRGSEQYF. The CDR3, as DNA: TGCAGCGTCCGGGACAGGGGTTCCGAGCAGTACTTC.

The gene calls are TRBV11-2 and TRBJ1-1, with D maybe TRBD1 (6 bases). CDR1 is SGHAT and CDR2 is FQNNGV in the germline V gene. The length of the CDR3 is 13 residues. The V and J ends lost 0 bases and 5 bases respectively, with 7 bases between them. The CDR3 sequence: CASSLEGQTEAFF. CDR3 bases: TGTGCCAGCAGCTTAGAAGGACAGACTGAAGCTTTCTTT.

The CDR3: CASSILTSGRINEQFF. The CDR3 nucleotides are TGTGCCAGTAGTATTCTGACTAGCGGGAGAATCAATGAGCAGTTCTTC. This chain uses TRBV19 with TRBJ2-1; 12 bases line up with TRBD2. J was trimmed by 6 bases and V by 3 bases; bases with no gene match: 6. Looked up from germline, CDR1 is LNHDA and CDR2 is SQIVND (reference sequence). This CDR3 spans 16 amino acids.

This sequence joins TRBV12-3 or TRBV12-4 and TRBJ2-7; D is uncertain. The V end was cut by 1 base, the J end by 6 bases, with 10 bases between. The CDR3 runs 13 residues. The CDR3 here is CASSLDRVREQYF. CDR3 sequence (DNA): TGTGCCAGCAGTTTAGATCGGGTGCGCGAGCAGTACTTC.

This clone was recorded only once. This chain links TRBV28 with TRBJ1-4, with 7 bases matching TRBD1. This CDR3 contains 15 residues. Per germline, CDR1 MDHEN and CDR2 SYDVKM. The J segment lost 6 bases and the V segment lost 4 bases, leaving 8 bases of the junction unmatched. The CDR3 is CASSSWTGGDEKLFF. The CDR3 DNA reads TGTGCCAGCAGTTCCTGGACAGGAGGGGATGAAAAACTGTTTTTT.

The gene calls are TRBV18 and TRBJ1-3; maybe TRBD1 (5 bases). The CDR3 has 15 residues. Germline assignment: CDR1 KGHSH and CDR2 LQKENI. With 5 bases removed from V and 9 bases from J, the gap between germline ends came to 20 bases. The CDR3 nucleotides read TGTGCCAGCTCAGACGAACTCGGCGACGGGGGCACCATATATTTT. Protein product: CASSDELGDGGTIYF.

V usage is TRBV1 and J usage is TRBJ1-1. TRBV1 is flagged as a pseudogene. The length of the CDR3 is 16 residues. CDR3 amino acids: CTSSRRWGVVNTEAFF. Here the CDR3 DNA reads TGCACCAGCAGCCGAAGATGGGGGGTCGTGAACACTGAAGCTTTCTTT.

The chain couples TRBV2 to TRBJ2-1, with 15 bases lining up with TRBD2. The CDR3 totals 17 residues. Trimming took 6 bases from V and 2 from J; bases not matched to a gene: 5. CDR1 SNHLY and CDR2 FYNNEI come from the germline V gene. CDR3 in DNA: TGTGCCAGCAGAGGACTAGCGGGAGGGCCGGCCTACAATGAGCAGTTCTTC. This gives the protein CASRGLAGGPAYNEQFF. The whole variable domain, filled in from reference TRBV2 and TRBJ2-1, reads EPEVTQTPSHQVTQMGQEVILRCVPISNHLYFYWYRQILGQKVEFLVSFYNNEISEKSEIFDDQFSVERPDGSNFTLKIRSTKLEDSAMYFCASRGLAGGPAYNEQFFGPGTRLTVL.

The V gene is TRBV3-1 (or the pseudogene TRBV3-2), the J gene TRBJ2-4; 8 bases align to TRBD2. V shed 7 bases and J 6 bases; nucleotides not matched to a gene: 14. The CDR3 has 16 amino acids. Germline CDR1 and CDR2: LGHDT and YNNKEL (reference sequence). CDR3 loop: CASTGYGRAGGNIQYF. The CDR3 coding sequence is TGTGCCAGCACGGGCTACGGGAGGGCCGGAGGAAACATTCAGTACTTC.

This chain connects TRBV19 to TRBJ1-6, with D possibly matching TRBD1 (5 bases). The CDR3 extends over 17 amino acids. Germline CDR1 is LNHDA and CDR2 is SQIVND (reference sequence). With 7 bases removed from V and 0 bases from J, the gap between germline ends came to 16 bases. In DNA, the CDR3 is TGTGCCAGTACCACAGGAATTCCGAGCTCCTATAATTCACCCCTCCACTTT. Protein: CASTTGIPSSYNSPLHF.

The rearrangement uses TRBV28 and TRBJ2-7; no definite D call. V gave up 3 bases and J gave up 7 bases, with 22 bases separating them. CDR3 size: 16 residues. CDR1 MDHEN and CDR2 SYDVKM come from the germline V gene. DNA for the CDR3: TGTGCCAGCAGTTTTGAAGGAGCCCTCACAAAGTGGGAGCAGTACTTC. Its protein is CASSFEGALTKWEQYF.

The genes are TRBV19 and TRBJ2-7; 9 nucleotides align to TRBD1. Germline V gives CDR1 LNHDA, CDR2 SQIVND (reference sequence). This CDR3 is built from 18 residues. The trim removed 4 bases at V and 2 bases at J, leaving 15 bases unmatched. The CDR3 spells CASSTTGGKKLAAYEQYF. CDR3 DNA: TGTGCCAGTAGTACTACAGGGGGCAAAAAACTAGCAGCCTACGAGCAGTACTTC.

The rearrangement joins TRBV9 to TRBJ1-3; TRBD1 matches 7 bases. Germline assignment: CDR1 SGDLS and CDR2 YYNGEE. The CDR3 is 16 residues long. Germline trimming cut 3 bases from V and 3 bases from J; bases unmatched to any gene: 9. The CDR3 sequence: CASSAGGTAVGNTIYF. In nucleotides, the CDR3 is TGTGCCAGCAGCGCAGGGGGGACAGCCGTTGGAAACACCATATATTTT.

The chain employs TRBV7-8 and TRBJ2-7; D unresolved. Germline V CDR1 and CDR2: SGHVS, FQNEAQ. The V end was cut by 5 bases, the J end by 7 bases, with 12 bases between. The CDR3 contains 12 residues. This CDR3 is CASSPAVQEQYF. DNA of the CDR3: TGTGCCAGCAGCCCCGCGGTGCAAGAGCAGTACTTC. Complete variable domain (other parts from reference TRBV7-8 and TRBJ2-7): GAGVSQSPRYKVAKRGQDVALRCDPISGHVSLFWYQQALGQGPEFLTYFQNEAQLDKSGLPSDRFFAERPEGSVSTLKIQRTQQEDSAVYLCASSPAVQEQYFGPGTRLTVT.

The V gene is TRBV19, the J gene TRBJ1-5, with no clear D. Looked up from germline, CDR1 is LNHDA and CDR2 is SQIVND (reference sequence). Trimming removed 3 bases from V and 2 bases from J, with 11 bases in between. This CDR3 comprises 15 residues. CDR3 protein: CASSIHPPGNQPQHF. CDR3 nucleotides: TGTGCCAGTAGTATTCATCCTCCAGGCAATCAGCCCCAGCATTTT.

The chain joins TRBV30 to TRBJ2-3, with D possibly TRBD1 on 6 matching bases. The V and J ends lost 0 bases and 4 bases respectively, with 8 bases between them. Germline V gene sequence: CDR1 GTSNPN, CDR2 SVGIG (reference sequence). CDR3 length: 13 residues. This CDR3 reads CAWSVQGADTQYF. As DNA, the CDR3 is TGTGCCTGGAGTGTACAGGGTGCAGATACGCAGTATTTT. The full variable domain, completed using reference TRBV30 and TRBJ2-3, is SQTIHQWPATLVQPVGSPLSLECTVEGTSNPNLYWYRQAAGRGLQLLFYSVGIGQISSEVPQNLSASRPQDRQFILSSKKLLLSDSGFYLCAWSVQGADTQYFGPGTRLTVL.

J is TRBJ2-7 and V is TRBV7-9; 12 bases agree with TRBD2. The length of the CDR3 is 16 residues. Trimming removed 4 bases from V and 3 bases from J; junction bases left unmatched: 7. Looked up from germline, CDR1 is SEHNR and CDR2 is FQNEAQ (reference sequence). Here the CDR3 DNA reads TGTGCCAGCAGCTCCTCGACTAGCGGGAGTCTCTACGAGCAGTACTTC. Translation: CASSSSTSGSLYEQYF.

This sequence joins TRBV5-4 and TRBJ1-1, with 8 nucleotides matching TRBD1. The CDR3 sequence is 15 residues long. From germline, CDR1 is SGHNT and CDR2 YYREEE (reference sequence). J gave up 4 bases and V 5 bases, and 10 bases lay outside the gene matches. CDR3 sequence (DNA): TGTGCCAGCAGGGATTCGACAGGGGAAGGCACTGAAGCTTTCTTT. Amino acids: CASRDSTGEGTEAFF.

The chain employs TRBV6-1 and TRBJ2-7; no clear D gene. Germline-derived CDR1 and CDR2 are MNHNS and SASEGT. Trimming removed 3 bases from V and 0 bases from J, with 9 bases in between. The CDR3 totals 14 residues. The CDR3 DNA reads TGTGCCAGCAGTGACGTCGGCGGCTCCTACGAGCAGTACTTC. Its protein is CASSDVGGSYEQYF.

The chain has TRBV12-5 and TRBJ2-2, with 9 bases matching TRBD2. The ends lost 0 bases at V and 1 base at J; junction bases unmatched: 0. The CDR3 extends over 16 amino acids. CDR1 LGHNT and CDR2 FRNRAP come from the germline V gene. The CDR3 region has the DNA TGTGCTAGTGGTTTGGTACTAGCGGGGAACACCGGGGAGCTGTTTTTT. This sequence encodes CASGLVLAGNTGELFF.

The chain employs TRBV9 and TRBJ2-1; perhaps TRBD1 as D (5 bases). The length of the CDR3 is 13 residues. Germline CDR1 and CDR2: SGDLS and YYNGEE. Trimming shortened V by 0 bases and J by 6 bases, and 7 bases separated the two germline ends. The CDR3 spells CASSVDQGNEQFF. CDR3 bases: TGTGCCAGCAGCGTAGATCAGGGCAATGAGCAGTTCTTC.